The present T cell receptor (beta chain) was sequenced within a study of regulatory T cells in long-lasting Graves disease. Time point in this sample: newly diagnosed GD, antithyroid drugs for less than 3 months. Generation of the TCR library employed RNA extracted from PBMCs. This clonotype was counted many times. Its antigen remains unknown. CDR3 size: 13 residues. The germline gives CDR1 DFQATT, CDR2 SNEGSKA (reference sequence). V was cut by 3 bases and J by 0 bases, with 9 bases left in between. CDR3-region Arm-PCR and iRepertoire HTBI primers produced the TCR beta libraries. MiXCR, run by TCRdb on the multiplex PCR reads, gives a single entry per CDR3 protein. Of 300,000 to 400,000 distinct CDR3 sequences in the sample, roughly a sixth were seen once. Findings of the study overall: There was favoring of TRBV28, TRBJ1-2 and TRBJ2-5 in persistent disease.

This TCR was recovered from a female donor with Graves disease. The sequenced sample was peripheral blood mononuclear cells (PBMCs), obtained at new diagnosis, from a patient treated with antithyroid drugs. This chain joins TRBV20-1 and TRBJ2-7, with D unclear. The CDR3 reads CSARSTDSYEQYF. The CDR3 DNA is TGCAGTGCTAGGAGTACAGACTCCTACGAGCAGTACTTC.